This T cell receptor beta chain was sequenced for a study of shared clonotypes between healthy human individuals. Study-wide context: CD8 memory received one plate per donor, CD8 naive two, CD4 memory three and CD4 naive three.

The assay used deep level. Clones were read by immunoSEQ multiplex PCR, and TCRdb kept only the in-frame ones, dropping some. This table has 650,000 to 750,000 clones, approximately 79% appearing once. Nashville, Tennessee was home to all donors, who were Caucasian adults. Trimming left V 8 bases short and J 6 bases short, with 17 bases between. Germline CDR1 is MGHDK and CDR2 is SYGVNS. The CDR3 loop spans 13 amino acids. Sequencing input: memory CD4+ T cells sorted from blood. Subset reported: CD45RA-negative fraction. The TCR originated in a woman in her twenties or thirties in good health. This chain uses TRBV25-1 with TRBJ2-7; D remains unclear. The CDR3 DNA follows: TGTGCCAGCTCATACCTCTTGACGGGCGAGCAGTACTTC. Translating gives CASSYLLTGEQYF.